What follows are 24 T cell receptor beta chains derived from one specimen sequenced in a study of blood T cell repertoires in COVID-19. Repertoires were generated with immunoSEQ multiplex PCR, while TCRdb's copy carries only in-frame clones and drops some. The sample yields 200,000 to 250,000 clones, around 82% seen once. Source material: peripheral blood. These receptors were obtained from a woman aged 55-75 years with acute or convalescent COVID-19.

This clone was counted between two and nine times. The chain recombines TRBV3-1 (or the pseudogene TRBV3-2) with TRBJ2-7, with 7 bases fitting TRBD1. Unmatched junction bases numbered 12, after V lost 6 bases and J lost 10 bases. The CDR3 extends over 13 amino acids. The germline gives CDR1 LGHDT, CDR2 YNNKEL (reference sequence). The chain's CDR3 is CASRNRQGRNQYF. The CDR3 DNA reads as TGTGCCAGCAGAAATAGACAGGGTAGAAATCAGTACTTC.

This clone was picked up a small number of times. The chain employs TRBV5-4 and TRBJ1-5, with D unresolved. This CDR3 comprises 11 residues. Germline CDR1 is SGHNT and CDR2 is YYREEE (reference sequence). Trimming removed 4 bases at V and 5 bases at J, with 4 bases between. The CDR3 DNA is TGTGCCAGCAGCCTCCATCAGCCCCAGCATTTT. Its protein is CASSLHQPQHF.

The chain recombines TRBV9 with TRBJ1-6; 7 bases align to TRBD1. Germline CDR1 reads SGDLS; CDR2 reads YYNGEE. Unmatched junction bases numbered 6, after V lost 6 bases and J lost 6 bases. The CDR3 is made up of 14 amino acids. The CDR3 loop reads CASTPAGGNSPLHF. Here the CDR3 DNA reads TGTGCCAGCACCCCGGCAGGGGGTAATTCACCCCTCCACTTT.

The chain couples TRBV19 to TRBJ2-6, with D possibly matching TRBD1 (5 bases). Germline assignment: CDR1 LNHDA and CDR2 SQIVND (reference sequence). Trimming left V 3 bases short and J 2 bases short, with 8 bases between. This CDR3 is 15 amino acids long. The CDR3 sequence: CASSITGAGANVLTF. The CDR3 region has the DNA TGTGCCAGTAGTATTACAGGAGCTGGGGCCAACGTCCTGACTTTC.

This rearrangement joins TRBV28 to TRBJ2-7; 11 bases agree with TRBD2. The CDR3 loop spans 17 amino acids. Germline V lookup: CDR1 MDHEN, CDR2 SYDVKM. Trimming took 2 bases from V and 7 from J; bases not matched to a gene: 13. Written as DNA, the CDR3 is TGTGCCAGCAGTTTACGGACTAGCGGGCCCGAGTTTGGAGAGCAGTACTTC. As protein: CASSLRTSGPEFGEQYF. Full variable domain (outside the CDR3, taken from reference TRBV28 and TRBJ2-7): DVKVTQSSRYLVKRTGEKVFLECVQDMDHENMFWYRQDPGLGLRLIYFSYDVKMKEKGDIPEGYSVSREKKERFSLILESASTNQTSMYLCASSLRTSGPEFGEQYFGPGTRLTVT.

This clone was found a few times. The chain employs TRBV3-1 (or the pseudogene TRBV3-2) and TRBJ2-3, with 9 bases lining up with TRBD2. This CDR3 spans 15 amino acids. CDR1 LGHDT and CDR2 YNNKEL come from the germline V gene (reference sequence). The junction had 9 bases not matched to a gene; V was cut back by 1 base and J by 10 bases. Here the CDR3 DNA reads TGTGCCAGCAGCCAAGGAGCGGGGGGCTCGGGTGCGCAGTATTTT. Translation: CASSQGAGGSGAQYF.

J is TRBJ1-5 and V is TRBV6-5; D possibly corresponds to TRBD1 (6 bases). The germline V gene has CDR1 MNHEY and CDR2 SVGAGI. Deletions cut 7 bases from V and 0 bases from J, with 13 bases between. The CDR3 covers 15 residues. The CDR3 loop reads CASKGTPYSNQPQHF. The CDR3 nucleotides are TGTGCCAGCAAGGGGACACCTTATAGCAATCAGCCCCAGCATTTT.

V and J are TRBV12-3 or TRBV12-4 and TRBJ1-2; 8 bases are shared with TRBD1. J was trimmed by 6 bases and V by 6 bases; bases with no gene match: 6. The CDR3 length is 13 residues. The CDR3 DNA reads as TGTGCCAGCAGAACGACAGGGGAGGATGGCTACACCTTC. Its protein product is CASRTTGEDGYTF.

CDR3 region: CASSPTGSYEQYF. DNA of the CDR3: TGTGCCAGCTCACCTACAGGCTCCTACGAGCAGTACTTC. This chain links TRBV18 with TRBJ2-7, with a weak D call TRBD1 (5 bases). Trimming pared 3 bases from V and 0 bases from J, leaving 6 bases between. The CDR3 has 13 amino acids. Germline V gene sequence: CDR1 KGHSH, CDR2 LQKENI. The whole variable domain, filled in from reference TRBV18 and TRBJ2-7, reads NAGVMQNPRHLVRRRGQEARLRCSPMKGHSHVYWYRQLPEEGLKFMVYLQKENIIDESGMPKERFSAEFPKEGPSILRIQQVVRGDSAAYFCASSPTGSYEQYFGPGTRLTVT.

The V call is TRBV30, the J call TRBJ1-6, with 9 bases that match TRBD1. The CDR3 contains 14 residues. V shed 2 bases and J 14 bases; nucleotides not matched to a gene: 10. Germline lookup yields CDR1 GTSNPN and CDR2 SVGIG (reference sequence). CDR3 bases: TGTGCCTGGAGTCCCGCGGGACAGGGCGTATCCCTCCACTTT. This translates into CAWSPAGQGVSLHF.

J is TRBJ2-2 and V is TRBV9; no clear D. Germline values: CDR1 SGDLS, CDR2 YYNGEE. Trimming pared 3 bases from V and 3 bases from J, leaving 12 bases between. This CDR3 is built from 15 residues. CDR3 sequence: CASSANQLHTGELFF. The CDR3 nucleotides read TGTGCCAGCAGCGCTAATCAACTCCACACCGGGGAGCTGTTTTTT.

Concerning this clone itself: Different DNA sequences within this sample yield the same CDR3. The V call is TRBV19, the J call TRBJ1-5; unclear D gene. This CDR3 is 14 amino acids long. Trimming took 2 bases from V and 7 from J, leaving 12 bases between them. Germline values: CDR1 LNHDA, CDR2 SQIVND (reference sequence). The CDR3 spells CASSIQGRGQPQHF. The CDR3 DNA is TGTGCCAGTAGTATACAAGGGAGAGGACAGCCCCAGCATTTT.

The chain uses TRBV19 and TRBJ1-1; TRBD1 is a possible D gene (6 bases). The V end was cut by 5 bases, the J end by 8 bases, with 15 bases between. Germline V gene data show CDR1 as LNHDA and CDR2 as SQIVND (reference sequence). The length of the CDR3 is 13 residues. The CDR3 is CASSPTGFWEAFF. CDR3 DNA: TGTGCCAGTAGTCCAACAGGGTTTTGGGAAGCTTTCTTT.

The chain joins TRBV5-1 to TRBJ1-2; no clear D gene. The germline V and J ends were trimmed by 0 bases and 7 bases, with 4 bases remaining between them. Germline CDR1 and CDR2: SGHRS and YFSETQ. The CDR3 has 11 amino acids. In DNA, the CDR3 is TGCGCCAGCAGCTTGGCCGGTGGCTACACCTTC. As protein: CASSLAGGYTF.

J is TRBJ2-1 and V is TRBV13; D is perhaps TRBD2 (6 bases). Trimming removed 0 bases at V and 4 bases at J, with 16 bases between. The length of the CDR3 is 17 residues. Germline-derived CDR1 and CDR2 are PRHDT and FYEKMQ (reference sequence). The CDR3 here is CASSLGLVGGRYNEQFF. The CDR3 nucleotides read TGTGCCAGCAGCTTAGGCCTTGTGGGGGGACGATACAATGAGCAGTTCTTC.

V usage is TRBV7-8 and J usage is TRBJ1-1, with 10 bases matching TRBD1. Losses at the gene ends were 3 bases for V and 4 bases for J; bases not matched to a gene: 2. This CDR3 is built from 14 residues. CDR1 is SGHVS, CDR2 FQNEAQ, per germline. The CDR3: CASSFRTGGTEAFF. The CDR3 region has the DNA TGTGCCAGCAGCTTTAGGACAGGGGGCACTGAAGCTTTCTTT.

V gene TRBV20-1 combines with J gene TRBJ2-7; TRBD1 agrees at 7 bases. CDR1 is DFQATT, CDR2 SNEGSKA, per germline (reference sequence). J lost 4 bases, V lost 5 bases, and 2 bases had no gene match. The CDR3 runs 11 residues. CDR3 residues: CSADREYEQYF. The CDR3 bases are TGCAGTGCTGACAGGGAATACGAGCAGTACTTC.

The gene calls are TRBV7-2 and TRBJ1-2, with 7 bases fitting TRBD1. The CDR3 has 14 residues. The V segment lost 3 bases and the J segment 2 bases; nucleotides outside the gene matches: 3. Germline assignment: CDR1 SGHTA and CDR2 FQGNSA. As DNA, the CDR3 is TGTGCCAGCAGCTTGTCACAGGGGAACTATGGCTACACCTTC. Encoded protein: CASSLSQGNYGYTF.

The chain links TRBV6-2 or TRBV6-3 to TRBJ1-1, with unresolved D. Looked up from germline, CDR1 is MNHEY and CDR2 is SVGEGT. V was trimmed by 2 bases and J by 0 bases, leaving 13 bases between them. The CDR3 consists of 16 residues. The CDR3 sequence is CASSYTPQKLNTEAFF. CDR3 sequence (DNA): TGTGCCAGCAGTTACACACCACAGAAGTTGAACACTGAAGCTTTCTTT.

The rearrangement links TRBV5-1 to TRBJ1-1; D possibly corresponds to TRBD1 (5 bases). Germline V lookup: CDR1 SGHRS, CDR2 YFSETQ. The CDR3 covers 14 residues. The ends were cut back, 0 bases at V and 13 bases at J, with 19 bases in the middle. The CDR3 DNA sequence: TGCGCCAGCAGCTTGGCCTGGGAGAGGGACTTGCGTTTCTTT. It specifies CASSLAWERDLRFF. The whole variable domain, remainder taken from reference TRBV5-1 and TRBJ1-1, is KAGVTQTPRYLIKTRGQQVTLSCSPISGHRSVSWYQQTPGQGLQFLFEYFSETQRNKGNFPGRFSGRQFSNSRSEMNVSTLELGDSALYLCASSLAWERDLRFFGQGTRLTVV.

The chain combines TRBV6-5 with TRBJ1-2; a possible D gene is TRBD1 (5 bases). CDR1 is MNHEY and CDR2 is SVGAGI in the germline V gene. The CDR3 is 14 residues long. V was shortened by 6 bases and J by 5 bases, with 16 bases between the two germline ends. In nucleotides, the CDR3 is TGTGCCAGCAGCGGGGGAGGAGGGATTTATGGCTACACCTTC. Protein sequence: CASSGGGGIYGYTF.

The chain is built from TRBV12-3 or TRBV12-4 and TRBJ1-2; D is undetermined. V lost 2 bases and J 6 bases, leaving 10 bases between the germline ends. The CDR3 has 13 residues. The CDR3 DNA sequence: TGTGCCAGCAGTTTATCAGGCTCTCATGGCTACACCTTC. This codes for CASSLSGSHGYTF.

The V and J genes are TRBV7-3 and TRBJ2-2; TRBD2 matches at 13 bases. After removal of 5 bases from V and 7 bases from J, the junction contained 7 bases not matched to a gene. Germline CDR1 reads SGHTA; CDR2 reads FQGTGA. This CDR3 region has 16 residues. In DNA form, the CDR3 reads TGTGCCAGCAGCCGACTAGCGGGGGGAACAGGCGGGGAGCTGTTTTTT. Protein sequence: CASSRLAGGTGGELFF.

The V gene is TRBV7-9, the J gene TRBJ2-5, with D possibly matching TRBD1 (6 bases). This CDR3 comprises 14 residues. The V end was cut by 4 bases, the J end by 0 bases, with 9 bases between. Germline values: CDR1 SEHNR, CDR2 FQNEAQ (reference sequence). CDR3 region: CASSSGTHQETQYF. The CDR3 DNA is TGTGCCAGCAGCTCCGGGACACACCAAGAGACCCAGTACTTC.